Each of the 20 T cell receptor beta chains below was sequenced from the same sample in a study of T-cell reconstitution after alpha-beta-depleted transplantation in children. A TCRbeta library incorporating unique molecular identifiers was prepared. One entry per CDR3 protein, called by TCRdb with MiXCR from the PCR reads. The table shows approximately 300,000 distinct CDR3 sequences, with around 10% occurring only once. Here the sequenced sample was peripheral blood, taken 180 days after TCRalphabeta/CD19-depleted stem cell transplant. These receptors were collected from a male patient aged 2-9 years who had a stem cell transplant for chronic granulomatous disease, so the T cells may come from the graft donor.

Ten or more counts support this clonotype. CDR3 protein: CAAGGEMLSYEQYF. The CDR3 DNA is TGTGCCGCAGGGGGGGAGATGCTCTCCTACGAGCAGTACTTC. The chain uses TRBV5-8 and TRBJ2-7; possibly TRBD1 or TRBD2 for D (7 bases each). Trimming removed 10 bases from V and 0 bases from J, with 17 bases in between. Germline CDR1 SGHTS, CDR2 YDEGEE. The CDR3 has 14 amino acids.

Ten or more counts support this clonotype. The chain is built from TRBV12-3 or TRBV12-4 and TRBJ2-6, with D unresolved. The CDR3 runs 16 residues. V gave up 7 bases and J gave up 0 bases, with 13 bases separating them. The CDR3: CASNTRHSSGANVLTF. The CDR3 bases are TGTGCCAGCAACACCAGACACTCCTCTGGGGCCAACGTCCTGACTTTC.

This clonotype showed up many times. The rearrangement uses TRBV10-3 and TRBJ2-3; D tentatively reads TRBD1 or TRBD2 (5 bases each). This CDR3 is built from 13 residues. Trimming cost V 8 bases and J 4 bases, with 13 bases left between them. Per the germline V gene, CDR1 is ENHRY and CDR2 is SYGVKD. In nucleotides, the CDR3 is TGTGCCATCCTTCCGGGGCCGTCAGATACGCAGTATTTT. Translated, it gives CAILPGPSDTQYF.

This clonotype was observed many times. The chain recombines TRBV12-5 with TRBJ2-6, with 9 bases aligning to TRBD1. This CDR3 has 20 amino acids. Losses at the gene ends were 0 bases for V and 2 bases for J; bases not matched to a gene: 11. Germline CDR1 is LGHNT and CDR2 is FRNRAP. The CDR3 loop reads CASGLVVGTGSEAGANVLTF. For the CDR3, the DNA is TGTGCTAGTGGTTTGGTAGTGGGGACAGGGAGTGAAGCTGGGGCCAACGTCCTGACTTTC.

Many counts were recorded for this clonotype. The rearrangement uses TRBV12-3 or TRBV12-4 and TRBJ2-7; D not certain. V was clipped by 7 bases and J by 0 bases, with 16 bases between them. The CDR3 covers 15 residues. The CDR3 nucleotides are TGTGCCAGCAAACCTTGGGCAGGAGCCTCCTACGAGCAGTACTTC. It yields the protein CASKPWAGASYEQYF.

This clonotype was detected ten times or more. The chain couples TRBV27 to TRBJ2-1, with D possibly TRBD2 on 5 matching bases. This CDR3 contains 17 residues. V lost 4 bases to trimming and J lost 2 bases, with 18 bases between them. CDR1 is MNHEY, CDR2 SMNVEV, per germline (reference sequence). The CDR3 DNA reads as TGTGCCAGCAGTTCCCATGGAACAGCGGTAACCTACAATGAGCAGTTCTTC. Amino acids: CASSSHGTAVTYNEQFF.

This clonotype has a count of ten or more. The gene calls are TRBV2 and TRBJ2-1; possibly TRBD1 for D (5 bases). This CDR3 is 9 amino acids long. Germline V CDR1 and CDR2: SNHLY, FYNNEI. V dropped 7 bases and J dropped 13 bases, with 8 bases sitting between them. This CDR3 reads CASKGHQFF. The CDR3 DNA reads TGTGCCAGCAAAGGACATCAGTTCTTC.

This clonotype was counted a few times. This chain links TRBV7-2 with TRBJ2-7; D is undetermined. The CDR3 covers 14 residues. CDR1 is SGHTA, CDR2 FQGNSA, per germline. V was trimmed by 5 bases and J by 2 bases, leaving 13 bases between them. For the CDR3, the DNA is TGTGCCAGCAGCCCCATAGCTCGCCCCTACGAGCAGTACTTC. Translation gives CASSPIARPYEQYF.

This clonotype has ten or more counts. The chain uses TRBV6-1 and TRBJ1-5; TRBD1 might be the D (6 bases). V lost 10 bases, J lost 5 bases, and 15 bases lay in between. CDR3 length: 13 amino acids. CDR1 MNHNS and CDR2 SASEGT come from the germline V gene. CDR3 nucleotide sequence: TGTGCCACCTCCCAGGGGACGGATCAGCCCCAGCATTTT. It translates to CATSQGTDQPQHF.

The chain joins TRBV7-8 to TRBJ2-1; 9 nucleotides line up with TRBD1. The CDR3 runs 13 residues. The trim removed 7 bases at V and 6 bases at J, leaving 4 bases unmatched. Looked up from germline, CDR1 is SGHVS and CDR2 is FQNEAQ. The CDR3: CASTRTGANEQFF. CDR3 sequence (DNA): TGTGCCAGCACCAGGACAGGGGCCAATGAGCAGTTCTTC.

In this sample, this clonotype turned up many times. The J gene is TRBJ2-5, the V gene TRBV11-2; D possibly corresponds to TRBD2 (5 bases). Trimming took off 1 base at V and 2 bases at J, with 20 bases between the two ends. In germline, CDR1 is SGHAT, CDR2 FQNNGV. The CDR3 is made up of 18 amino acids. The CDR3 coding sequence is TGTGCCAGCAGCTTAGGGTATAGCGTGGCGGTACCACAAGAGACCCAGTACTTC. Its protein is CASSLGYSVAVPQETQYF.

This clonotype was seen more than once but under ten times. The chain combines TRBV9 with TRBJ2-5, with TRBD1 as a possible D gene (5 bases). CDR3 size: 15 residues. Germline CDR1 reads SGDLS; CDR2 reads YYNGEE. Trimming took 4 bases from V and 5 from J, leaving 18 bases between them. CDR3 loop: CASSTSQRRGETQYF. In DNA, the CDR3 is TGTGCCAGCAGCACCAGCCAACGTAGGGGTGAGACCCAGTACTTC.

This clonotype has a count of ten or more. CDR3 DNA sequence: TGTGCCAGCAGTTCCCTCAATCCAGGGGGCGGGGGCTACACCTTC. This codes for CASSSLNPGGGGYTF. The J gene is TRBJ1-2, the V gene TRBV27; 8 bases fit TRBD1. The length of the CDR3 is 15 residues. With 4 bases clipped from V and 8 bases from J, the junction kept 12 bases outside the gene matches. Germline assignment: CDR1 MNHEY and CDR2 SMNVEV (reference sequence).

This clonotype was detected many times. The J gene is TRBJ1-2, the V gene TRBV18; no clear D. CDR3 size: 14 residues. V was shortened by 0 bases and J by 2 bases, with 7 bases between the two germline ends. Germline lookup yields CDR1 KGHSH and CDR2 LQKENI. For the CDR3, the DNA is TGTGCCAGCTCACCACCACTAAGAAACTATGGCTACACCTTC. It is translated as CASSPPLRNYGYTF.

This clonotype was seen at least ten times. CDR3 in amino acids: CSARSGGTYGYTF. The CDR3 region has the DNA TGCAGTGCTAGGTCCGGGGGCACCTATGGCTACACCTTC. The rearrangement uses TRBV20-1 and TRBJ1-2; possible D gene TRBD1, 6 bases. Germline values: CDR1 DFQATT, CDR2 SNEGSKA (reference sequence). V was clipped by 3 bases and J by 4 bases, with 12 bases between them. The CDR3 spans 13 residues.

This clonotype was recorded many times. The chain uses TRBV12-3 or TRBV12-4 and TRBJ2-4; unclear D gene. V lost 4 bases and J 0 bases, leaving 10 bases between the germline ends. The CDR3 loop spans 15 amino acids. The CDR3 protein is CASSYTRRAKNIQYF. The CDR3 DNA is TGTGCCAGCAGTTATACCAGGAGAGCCAAAAACATTCAGTACTTC.

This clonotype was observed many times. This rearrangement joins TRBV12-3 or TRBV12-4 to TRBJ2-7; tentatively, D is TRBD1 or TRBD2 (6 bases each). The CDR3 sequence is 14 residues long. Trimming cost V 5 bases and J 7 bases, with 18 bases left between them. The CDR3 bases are TGTGCCAGCAGTGGGGGGCAACAGGGCTTGGAGCAGTACTTC. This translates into CASSGGQQGLEQYF.

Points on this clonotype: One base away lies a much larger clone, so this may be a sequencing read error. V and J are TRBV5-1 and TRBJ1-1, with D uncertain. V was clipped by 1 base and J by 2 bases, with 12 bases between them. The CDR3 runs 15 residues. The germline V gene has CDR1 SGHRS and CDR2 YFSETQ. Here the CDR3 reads CASSLYSVINTEAFF. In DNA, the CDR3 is TGCGCCAGCAGCTTGTATTCAGTCATAAACACTGAAGCTTTCTTT.

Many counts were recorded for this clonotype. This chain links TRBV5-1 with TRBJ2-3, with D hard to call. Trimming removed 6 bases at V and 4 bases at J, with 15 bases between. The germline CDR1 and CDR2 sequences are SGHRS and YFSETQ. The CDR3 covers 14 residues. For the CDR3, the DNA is TGCGCCAGCAAAGTTCAGAGCCTTGCAGATACGCAGTATTTT. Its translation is CASKVQSLADTQYF.

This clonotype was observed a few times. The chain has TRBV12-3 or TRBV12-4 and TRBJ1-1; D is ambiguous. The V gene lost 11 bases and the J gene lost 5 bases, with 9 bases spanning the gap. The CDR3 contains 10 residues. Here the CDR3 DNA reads TGTGCCTCGGACCGGACTGAAGCTTTCTTT. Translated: CASDRTEAFF.